This T cell receptor (beta chain) was retrieved from a study of regulatory T cells in long-lasting Graves disease. The study's findings and limits: Persistent patients had more shared public clonotypes (about 2,700) than new patients (approximately 970).

Construction of the TCR beta libraries employed iRepertoire HTBI primers in conjunction with Arm-PCR of CDR3 regions. TCRdb called the multiplex PCR reads again in MiXCR, with one record for every CDR3 protein. The data hold about 530,000 distinct CDR3 sequences, with about 15% observed a single time. This clonotype has at least ten counts. The antigen is not known. The time point was: newly diagnosed GD, antithyroid drugs for less than 3 months. RNA from PBMCs was the source of the TCR library. Germline CDR1 reads SGDLS; CDR2 reads YYNGEE. CDR3 length: 15 residues. V was pared by 4 bases and J by 2 bases, with 16 bases between. The same data also went into a second study, on T cells in Graves' hyperthyroidism and ophthalmopathy. That publication notes: Clonotypes that were expanded in thyroid above 0.001 mostly appeared in blood too. Using 13 V-J features, a model discriminated ophthalmopathy from stable hyperthyroidism. Model predictions of ophthalmopathy came a median roughly 6.4 months before onset.

The V call is TRBV9, the J call TRBJ2-7; tentative D call: TRBD1 (6 bases). Sequenced here: peripheral blood mononuclear cells (PBMCs), sampled at new diagnosis, from a patient treated with antithyroid drugs. The TCR sequence derives from a middle-aged woman with Graves disease. CDR3 protein: CASSTTTGATYEQYF. The CDR3 coding sequence is TGTGCCAGCAGCACCACGACAGGAGCTACCTACGAGCAGTACTTC.